The present T cell receptor beta chain was sequenced within a study of T cell responses to AZD1222 COVID-19 vaccine. Study findings and constraints: Spike-wide coverage was observed for vaccine-associated CD4 TCRs, with dominant responses at 160-218 and 743-854.

Sequencing was performed with immunoSEQ multiplex PCR; in TCRdb, only in-frame clones are kept and a portion is missing. This table holds about 180,000 clones, about 93% found once. About this clone: No antigen is known for it.

Germline-derived CDR1 and CDR2 are DFQATT and SNEGSKA (reference sequence). CDR3 size: 13 residues. Deletions cut 3 bases from V and 3 bases from J, with 9 bases between. The source was peripheral blood, collected 28 days after the second dose of the MenACWY control vaccine. The TCR was taken from an adult who received the MenACWY meningococcal vaccine as a control. The genes are TRBV20-1 and TRBJ1-5, with D hard to call. The CDR3 DNA follows: TGCAGTGCTAGTGGGAGGGACAATCAGCCCCAGCATTTT. Translation gives CSASGRDNQPQHF.